This TCR beta chain derives from a study of T cell responses to AZD1222 COVID-19 vaccine. Findings and caveats of the study: Per reports, nearly half of all spike-specific TCRs target regions that are unmutated in variants.

TCRdb's copy holds only in-frame clones and misses some; the assay was immunoSEQ multiplex PCR. In the table there are 190,000 or so clones, more than 75% of which are singletons. Comment on this clone: Antigen unknown.

Trimming took 6 bases from V and 0 from J, leaving 15 bases between them. This CDR3 spans 16 amino acids. Germline assignment: CDR1 SGHTA and CDR2 FQGTGA. The chain employs TRBV7-3 and TRBJ2-1, with no clear D. The source material was peripheral blood, sampled 28 days after the second AZD1222 dose. This receptor was identified in an adult who received the AZD1222 COVID-19 vaccine. The CDR3 coding sequence is TGTGCCAGCAGTGTGGAAGTTAACCCCTCCTACAATGAGCAGTTCTTC. Its translation is CASSVEVNPSYNEQFF.